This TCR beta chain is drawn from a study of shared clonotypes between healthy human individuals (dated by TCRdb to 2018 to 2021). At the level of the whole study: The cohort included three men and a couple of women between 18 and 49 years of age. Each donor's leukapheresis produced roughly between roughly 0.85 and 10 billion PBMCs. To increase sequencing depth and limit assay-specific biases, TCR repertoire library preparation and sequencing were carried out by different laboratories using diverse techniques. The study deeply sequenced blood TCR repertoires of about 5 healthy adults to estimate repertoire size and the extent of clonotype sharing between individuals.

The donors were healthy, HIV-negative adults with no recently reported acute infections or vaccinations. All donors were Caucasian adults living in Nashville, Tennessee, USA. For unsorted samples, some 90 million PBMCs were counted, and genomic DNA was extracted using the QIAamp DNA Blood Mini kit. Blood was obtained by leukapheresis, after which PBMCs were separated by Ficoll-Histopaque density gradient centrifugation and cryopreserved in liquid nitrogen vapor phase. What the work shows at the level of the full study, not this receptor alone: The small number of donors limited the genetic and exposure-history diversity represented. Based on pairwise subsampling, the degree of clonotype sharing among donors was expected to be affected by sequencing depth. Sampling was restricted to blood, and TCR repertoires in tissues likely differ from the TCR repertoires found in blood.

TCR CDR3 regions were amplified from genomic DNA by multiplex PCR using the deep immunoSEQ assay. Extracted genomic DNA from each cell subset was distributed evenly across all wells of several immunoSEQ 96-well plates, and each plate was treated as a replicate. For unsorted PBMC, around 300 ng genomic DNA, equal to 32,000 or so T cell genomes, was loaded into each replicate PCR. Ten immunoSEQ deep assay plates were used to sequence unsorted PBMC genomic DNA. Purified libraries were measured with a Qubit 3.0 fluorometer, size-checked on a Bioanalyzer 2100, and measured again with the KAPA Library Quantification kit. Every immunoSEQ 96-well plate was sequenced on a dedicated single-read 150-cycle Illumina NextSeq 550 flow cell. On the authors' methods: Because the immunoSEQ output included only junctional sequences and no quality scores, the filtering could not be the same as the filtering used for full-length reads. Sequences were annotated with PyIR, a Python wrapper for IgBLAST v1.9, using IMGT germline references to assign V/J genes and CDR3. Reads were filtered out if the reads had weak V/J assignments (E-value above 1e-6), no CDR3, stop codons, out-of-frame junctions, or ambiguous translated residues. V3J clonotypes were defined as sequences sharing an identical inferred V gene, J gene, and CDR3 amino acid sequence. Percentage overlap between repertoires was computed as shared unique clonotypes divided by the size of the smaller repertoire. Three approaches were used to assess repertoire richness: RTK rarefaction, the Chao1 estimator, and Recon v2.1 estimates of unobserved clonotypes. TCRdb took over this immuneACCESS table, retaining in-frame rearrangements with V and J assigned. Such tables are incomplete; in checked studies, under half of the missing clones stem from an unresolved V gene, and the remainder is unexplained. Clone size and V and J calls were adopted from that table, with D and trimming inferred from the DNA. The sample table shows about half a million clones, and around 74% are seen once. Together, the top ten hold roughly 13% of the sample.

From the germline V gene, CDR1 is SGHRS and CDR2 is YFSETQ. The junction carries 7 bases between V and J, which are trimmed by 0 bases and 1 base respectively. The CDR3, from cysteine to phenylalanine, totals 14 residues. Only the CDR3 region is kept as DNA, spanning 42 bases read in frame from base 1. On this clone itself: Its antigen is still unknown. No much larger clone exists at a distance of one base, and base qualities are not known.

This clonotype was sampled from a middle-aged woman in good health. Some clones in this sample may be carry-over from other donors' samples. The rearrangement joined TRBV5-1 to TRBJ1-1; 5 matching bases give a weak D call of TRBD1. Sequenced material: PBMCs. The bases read TGCGCCAGCAGCTTGGACAGGACGAACACTGAAGCTTTCTTT. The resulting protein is CASSLDRTNTEAFF.